The 14 T cell receptor beta chains presented below share a single source sample, sequenced in a study of blood T cell repertoires in COVID-19. Only in-frame clones appear in the TCRdb table, and some are missing; sequencing was by immunoSEQ multiplex PCR. This table holds some 230,000 clones, approximately 83% found once. The sequencing sample was made of peripheral blood. These receptors all stem from a woman aged 25 to 39 who had recovered from COVID-19.

The V call is TRBV4-1, the J call TRBJ2-1, with 8 positions matching TRBD2. The CDR3 is 16 amino acids. V lost 1 base and J lost 8; bases outside the gene matches: 10. The germline V gene has CDR1 MGHRA and CDR2 YSYEKL. Here the CDR3 reads CASSQAVREGRYEQFF. The DNA for the CDR3 is TGCGCCAGCAGCCAAGCGGTCCGGGAGGGCCGCTATGAGCAGTTCTTC.

This chain connects TRBV15 to TRBJ2-1, with TRBD2 matching 9 bases. After removal of 0 bases from V and 13 bases from J, the junction contained 13 bases not matched to a gene. CDR3 size: 16 residues. CDR1 is LNHNV and CDR2 is YYDKDF in the germline V gene (reference sequence). This CDR3 reads CATSREKLAGNTTQFF. As DNA, the CDR3 is TGTGCCACCAGCAGAGAAAAACTAGCGGGCAATACTACCCAGTTCTTC.

V and J are TRBV28 and TRBJ2-7; D is uncertain. This CDR3 contains 12 residues. CDR1 MDHEN and CDR2 SYDVKM come from the germline V gene. V was trimmed by 3 bases and J by 1 base, leaving 4 bases between them. Here the CDR3 DNA reads TGTGCCAGCAGTTTCCCTTCCTACGAGCAGTACTTC. Translating it yields CASSFPSYEQYF. The full variable domain, its missing parts supplied by reference TRBV28 and TRBJ2-7, is DVKVTQSSRYLVKRTGEKVFLECVQDMDHENMFWYRQDPGLGLRLIYFSYDVKMKEKGDIPEGYSVSREKKERFSLILESASTNQTSMYLCASSFPSYEQYFGPGTRLTVT.

The chain couples TRBV25-1 to TRBJ1-6; D gene unclear. The germline V gene encodes CDR1 MGHDK and CDR2 SYGVNS. The V gene lost 3 bases and the J gene lost 0 bases, with 6 bases spanning the gap. This CDR3 contains 15 residues. CDR3 sequence: CASSDGSSYNSPLHF. CDR3 DNA sequence: TGTGCCAGCAGTGATGGTAGCTCCTATAATTCACCCCTCCACTTT.

This clone was counted a single time. The V call is TRBV30, the J call TRBJ2-1, with 14 bases fitting TRBD2. This CDR3 has 20 residues. J was trimmed by 6 bases and V by 0 bases; bases with no gene match: 16. CDR1 and CDR2 (germline): GTSNPN, SVGIG (reference sequence). CDR3 residues: CAWSVARVGTSGSDINEQFF. The CDR3 DNA is TGTGCCTGGAGTGTAGCCAGGGTGGGGACTAGCGGGAGTGATATCAATGAGCAGTTCTTC.

This clone was detected once. The chain employs TRBV5-4 and TRBJ2-7; the match to TRBD1 covers 10 bases. Germline trimming cut 4 bases from V and 2 bases from J; bases unmatched to any gene: 6. The germline gives CDR1 SGHNT, CDR2 YYREEE (reference sequence). The CDR3 contains 15 residues. The CDR3 region is CASSQPGQGTYEQYF. CDR3 bases: TGTGCCAGCAGCCAGCCGGGACAGGGGACCTACGAGCAGTACTTC.

The CDR3 loop is CSVGQGGYTEAFF. For the CDR3, the DNA is TGCAGCGTTGGACAGGGCGGGTACACTGAAGCTTTCTTT. The chain carries TRBV29-1 and TRBJ1-1; 7 nucleotides line up with TRBD1. Germline V gene data show CDR1 as SQVTM and CDR2 as ANQGSEA. The V and J ends lost 4 bases and 3 bases, in that order; junction bases with no gene match: 5. The CDR3 spans 13 residues.

The chain joins TRBV2 to TRBJ1-1; 9 bases map to TRBD1. V lost 5 bases to trimming and J lost 4 bases; unmatched junction nucleotides: 5. The CDR3 has 14 residues. The germline V gene has CDR1 SNHLY and CDR2 FYNNEI. CDR3 protein: CASSQQGAATEAFF. The CDR3 DNA reads as TGTGCCAGCAGTCAACAGGGGGCAGCCACTGAAGCTTTCTTT.

The J gene is TRBJ2-2, the V gene TRBV5-3; D is possibly TRBD2 (5 bases). TRBV5-3 qualifies as an ORF whose function is uncertain. This CDR3 is 14 amino acids long. Trimming removed 3 bases at V and 5 bases at J, with 11 bases between. DNA of the CDR3: TGTGCCAGAAGCTCCGGGTCGGGAACCGGGGAGCTGTTTTTT. This translates into CARSSGSGTGELFF.

The V gene is TRBV6-1, the J gene TRBJ2-1, with 8 positions matching TRBD2. CDR3 length: 17 amino acids. The V gene's germline CDR1 is MNHNS and CDR2 SASEGT. V dropped 0 bases and J dropped 9; count of bases not matched to a gene: 13. CDR3 DNA sequence: TGTGCCAGCAGTGAAGCGCGGGGGGCTAGTGGACTACGTGAGCAGTTCTTC. Translated, it gives CASSEARGASGLREQFF.

This chain links TRBV28 with TRBJ2-7; tentatively, D is TRBD2 (6 bases). CDR1 and CDR2 (germline): MDHEN, SYDVKM. CDR3 size: 14 residues. V was cut by 1 base and J by 3 bases, with 10 bases left in between. The CDR3 reads CASSLSGLIYEQYF. As DNA, the CDR3 is TGTGCCAGCAGTTTATCGGGACTTATCTACGAGCAGTACTTC.

This chain connects TRBV11-2 to TRBJ2-5; 7 bases are shared with TRBD2. This CDR3 spans 13 amino acids. Germline-derived CDR1 and CDR2 are SGHAT and FQNNGV. Trimming cost V 5 bases and J 5 bases; bases outside gene matches: 5. The CDR3 protein is CASSLALAETQYF. DNA for the CDR3: TGTGCCAGCAGCCTAGCACTAGCGGAGACCCAGTACTTC.

CDR3 amino acids: CASSDRDRGWEQYF. CDR3 nucleotides: TGTGCCAGCAGTGACCGGGACAGGGGGTGGGAGCAGTACTTC. The chain recombines TRBV25-1 with TRBJ2-7; 11 bases map to TRBD1. The J segment lost 7 bases and the V segment lost 3 bases, leaving 5 bases of the junction unmatched. Germline lookup yields CDR1 MGHDK and CDR2 SYGVNS. This CDR3 comprises 14 residues.

This rearrangement joins TRBV4-1 to TRBJ2-5; 10 nucleotides line up with TRBD2. The germline gives CDR1 MGHRA, CDR2 YSYEKL. This CDR3 spans 18 amino acids. V lost 3 bases and J lost 3; bases outside the gene matches: 13. CDR3 in DNA: TGCGCCAGCAGCCAGGGGGGGCCGGGAACTAGCGGGAAAGAGACCCAGTACTTC. This gives the protein CASSQGGPGTSGKETQYF.